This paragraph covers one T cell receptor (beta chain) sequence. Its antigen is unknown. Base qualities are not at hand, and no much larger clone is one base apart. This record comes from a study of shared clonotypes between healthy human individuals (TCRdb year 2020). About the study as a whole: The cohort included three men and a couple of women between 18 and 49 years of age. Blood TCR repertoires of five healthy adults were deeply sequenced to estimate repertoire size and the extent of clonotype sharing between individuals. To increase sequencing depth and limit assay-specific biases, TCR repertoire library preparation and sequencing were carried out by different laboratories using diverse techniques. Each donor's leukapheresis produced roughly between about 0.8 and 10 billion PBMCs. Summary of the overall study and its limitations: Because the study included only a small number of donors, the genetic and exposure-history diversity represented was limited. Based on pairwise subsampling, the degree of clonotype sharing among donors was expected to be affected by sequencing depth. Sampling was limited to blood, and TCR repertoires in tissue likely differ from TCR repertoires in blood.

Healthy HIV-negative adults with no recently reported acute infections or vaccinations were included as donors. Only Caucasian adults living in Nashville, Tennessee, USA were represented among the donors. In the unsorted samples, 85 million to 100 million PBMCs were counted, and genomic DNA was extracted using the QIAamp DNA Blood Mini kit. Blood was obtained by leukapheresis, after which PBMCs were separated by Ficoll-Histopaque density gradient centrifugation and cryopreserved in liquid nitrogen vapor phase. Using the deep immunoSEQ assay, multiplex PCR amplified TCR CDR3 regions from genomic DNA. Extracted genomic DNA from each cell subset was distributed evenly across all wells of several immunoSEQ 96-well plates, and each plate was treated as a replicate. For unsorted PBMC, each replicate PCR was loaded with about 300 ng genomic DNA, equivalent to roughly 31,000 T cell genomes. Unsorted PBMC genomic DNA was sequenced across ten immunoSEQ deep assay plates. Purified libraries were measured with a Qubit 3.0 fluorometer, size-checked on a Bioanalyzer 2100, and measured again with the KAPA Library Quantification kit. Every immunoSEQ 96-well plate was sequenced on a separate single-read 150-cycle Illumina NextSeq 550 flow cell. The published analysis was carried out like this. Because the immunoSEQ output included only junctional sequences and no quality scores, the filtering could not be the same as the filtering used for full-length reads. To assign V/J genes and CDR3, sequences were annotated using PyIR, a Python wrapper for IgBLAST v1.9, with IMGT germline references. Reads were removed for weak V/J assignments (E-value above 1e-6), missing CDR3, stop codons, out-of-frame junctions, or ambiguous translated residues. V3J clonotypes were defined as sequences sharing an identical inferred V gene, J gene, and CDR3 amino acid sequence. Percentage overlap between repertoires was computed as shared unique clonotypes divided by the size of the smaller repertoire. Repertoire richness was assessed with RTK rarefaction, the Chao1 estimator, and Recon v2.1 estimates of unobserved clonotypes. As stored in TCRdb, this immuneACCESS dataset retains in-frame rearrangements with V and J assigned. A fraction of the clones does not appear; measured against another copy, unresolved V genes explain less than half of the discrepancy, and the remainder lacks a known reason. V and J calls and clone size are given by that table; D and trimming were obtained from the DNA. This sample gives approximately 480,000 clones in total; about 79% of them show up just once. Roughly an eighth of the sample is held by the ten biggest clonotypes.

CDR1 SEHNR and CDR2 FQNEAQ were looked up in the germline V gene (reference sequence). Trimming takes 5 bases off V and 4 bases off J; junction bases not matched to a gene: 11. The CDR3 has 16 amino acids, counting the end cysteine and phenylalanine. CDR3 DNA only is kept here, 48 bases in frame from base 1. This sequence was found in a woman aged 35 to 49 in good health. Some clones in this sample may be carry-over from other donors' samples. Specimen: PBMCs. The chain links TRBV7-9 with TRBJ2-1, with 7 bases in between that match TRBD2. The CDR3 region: CASSPHLAEGYNEQFF. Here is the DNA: TGTGCCAGCAGCCCGCATCTAGCGGAGGGGTACAATGAGCAGTTCTTC.